This T cell receptor beta chain was recovered during a study of neurological immune-mediated disorders. Overall study findings and caveats: Private repertoires in all groups were suggested by the finding that expanded clones across subjects shared no CDR3 amino acid sequences.

Between the trimmed V and J ends, which lost 3 bases and 7 bases, there was a span of 9 bases. The germline V gene has CDR1 SGHTA and CDR2 FQGNSA. This CDR3 is built from 12 residues. As for the cDNA, it was generated by 5'RACE with 10-nucleotide random UMIs. TCRdb processed the 5' RACE reads anew with MiXCR; each CDR3 protein has one entry. The table records approximately 31,000 distinct CDR3 sequences, about 13% of them present only once. Time point indicated: longitudinal time-point 2. This clonotype was detected only a few times. Its cognate antigen is unknown. The chain couples TRBV7-2 to TRBJ1-1, with D unclear. Sequenced: PBMCs. This clonotype originated in a woman in her thirties or forties in good health. The CDR3 loop is CASSFSGIEAFF. The CDR3 coding sequence is TGTGCCAGCAGCTTCTCGGGGATTGAAGCTTTCTTT.